These T cell receptor beta chains were read from a single sample in a study of blood T cell repertoires in COVID-19. Produced via immunoSEQ multiplex PCR; TCRdb's table is partial and in-frame only. Of roughly 120,000 clones listed, over 80% were seen once; the top ten hold 2% to 2.5%. Sequencing input: peripheral blood. These receptors came from a man aged 30 to 39 with acute or convalescent COVID-19. Both conserved end residues are part of each CDR3. Each record gives: J gene, clone size, V gene, D gene, CDR3 protein, CDR3 DNA. D genes are given only for firm matches. Only some rows state a clone size, as once, few, many or a class for expanded clones.

j_call: TRBJ1-2; clone_size: NA; v_call: TRBV29-1; d_call: TRBD1; cdr3_aa: CSVGGQGNYGYTF; cdr3_nt: TGCAGCGTTGGGGGACAGGGGAACTATGGCTACACCTTC
j_call: TRBJ1-6; clone_size: NA; v_call: TRBV30; d_call: TRBD1; cdr3_aa: CAWTFRQGINSPLHF; cdr3_nt: TGTGCCTGGACCTTCCGACAGGGCATTAATTCACCCCTCCACTTT
j_call: TRBJ2-7; clone_size: NA; v_call: TRBV7-6; d_call: NA; cdr3_aa: CASSLIGGVGEQYF; cdr3_nt: TGTGCCAGCAGCTTAATCGGCGGTGTGGGCGAGCAGTACTTC
j_call: TRBJ1-1; clone_size: NA; v_call: TRBV5-1; d_call: TRBD1; cdr3_aa: CASSRQGQEAFF; cdr3_nt: TGCGCCAGCAGCAGACAGGGTCAGGAAGCTTTCTTT
j_call: TRBJ1-2; clone_size: NA; v_call: TRBV18; d_call: TRBD1; cdr3_aa: CASSPTGQGYYGYTF; cdr3_nt: TGTGCCAGCTCACCAACGGGACAGGGGTACTATGGCTACACCTTC
j_call: TRBJ2-7; clone_size: NA; v_call: TRBV7-9; d_call: NA; cdr3_aa: CASRQDSYEQYF; cdr3_nt: TGTGCCAGCAGACAGGACTCCTACGAGCAGTACTTC
j_call: TRBJ2-2; clone_size: NA; v_call: TRBV14; d_call: NA; cdr3_aa: CASSHGKSGTGELFF; cdr3_nt: TGTGCCAGCAGTCATGGCAAAAGCGGTACCGGGGAGCTGTTTTTT
j_call: TRBJ1-2; clone_size: NA; v_call: TRBV29-1; d_call: NA; cdr3_aa: CSVEVPTTPGDYGYTF; cdr3_nt: TGCAGCGTTGAAGTCCCCACAACTCCCGGGGACTATGGCTACACCTTC
j_call: TRBJ2-5; clone_size: NA; v_call: TRBV14; d_call: NA; cdr3_aa: CASSQDDDIRGPPHQETQYF; cdr3_nt: TGTGCCAGCAGCCAAGATGATGACATCAGGGGACCCCCGCACCAAGAGACCCAGTACTTC
j_call: TRBJ2-1; clone_size: once; v_call: TRBV21-1; d_call: NA; cdr3_aa: CASSKRGSESHNEQFF; cdr3_nt: TGTGCCAGCAGCAAGCGGGGTAGCGAGAGCCACAATGAGCAGTTCTTC
j_call: TRBJ2-3; clone_size: few; v_call: TRBV6-4; d_call: TRBD2; cdr3_aa: CASSIERGGLDTQYF; cdr3_nt: TGTGCCAGCAGCATCGAACGGGGGGGCCTGGATACGCAGTATTTT
j_call: TRBJ2-2; clone_size: NA; v_call: TRBV27; d_call: TRBD1; cdr3_aa: CASSLSNNPTPGQGCTGELFF; cdr3_nt: TGTGCCAGCAGTTTATCGAATAACCCTACCCCGGGACAGGGATGCACCGGGGAGCTGTTTTTT
j_call: TRBJ2-3; clone_size: NA; v_call: TRBV5-5; d_call: NA; cdr3_aa: CASSSLPRDTQYF; cdr3_nt: TGTGCCAGCAGCTCACTCCCGAGAGATACGCAGTATTTT
j_call: TRBJ1-5; clone_size: NA; v_call: TRBV7-2; d_call: TRBD1; cdr3_aa: CASSRARTGFQPQHF; cdr3_nt: TGTGCCAGCAGCCGGGCTCGGACAGGTTTTCAGCCCCAGCATTTT
j_call: TRBJ1-2; clone_size: NA; v_call: TRBV7-9; d_call: NA; cdr3_aa: CASSLEVVAYGYTF; cdr3_nt: TGTGCCAGCAGCTTAGAGGTGGTAGCATATGGCTACACCTTC
j_call: TRBJ2-7; clone_size: once; v_call: TRBV4-3; d_call: NA; cdr3_aa: CASSQDTQGYEQYF; cdr3_nt: TGCGCCAGCAGCCAAGATACGCAGGGCTACGAGCAGTACTTC
j_call: TRBJ1-6; clone_size: NA; v_call: TRBV29-1; d_call: NA; cdr3_aa: CSVGESAGSPLHF; cdr3_nt: TGCAGCGTTGGGGAGTCCGCCGGTTCACCCCTCCACTTT
j_call: TRBJ1-2; clone_size: NA; v_call: TRBV7-9; d_call: TRBD1; cdr3_aa: CASSQDRGDGYTF; cdr3_nt: TGTGCCAGCAGCCAGGACAGGGGAGATGGCTACACCTTC
j_call: TRBJ1-2; clone_size: NA; v_call: TRBV10-3; d_call: TRBD1; cdr3_aa: CASQTGNYGYTF; cdr3_nt: TGTGCCAGCCAGACAGGGAACTATGGCTACACCTTC
j_call: TRBJ2-5; clone_size: NA; v_call: TRBV10-3; d_call: NA; cdr3_aa: CAISESLGTTLLDKETQYF; cdr3_nt: TGTGCCATCAGTGAGTCGTTAGGAACAACCTTGTTGGACAAGGAGACCCAGTACTTC
j_call: TRBJ2-1; clone_size: once; v_call: TRBV11-2; d_call: TRBD2; cdr3_aa: CASSSAAGGPGEQFF; cdr3_nt: TGTGCCAGCAGCTCCGCAGCGGGAGGGCCGGGAGAGCAGTTCTTC
j_call: TRBJ2-5; clone_size: NA; v_call: TRBV30; d_call: NA; cdr3_aa: CALQTNVETQYF; cdr3_nt: TGTGCCCTCCAGACTAACGTAGAGACCCAGTACTTC
j_call: TRBJ1-1; clone_size: NA; v_call: TRBV6-6; d_call: TRBD1; cdr3_aa: CASSPTTGSTEAFF; cdr3_nt: TGTGCCAGCAGTCCGACGACAGGGAGCACTGAAGCTTTCTTT
j_call: TRBJ2-5; clone_size: NA; v_call: TRBV6-5; d_call: NA; cdr3_aa: CASSKAWTQYF; cdr3_nt: TGTGCCAGCAGCAAAGCATGGACCCAGTACTTC
j_call: TRBJ1-1; clone_size: NA; v_call: TRBV4-3; d_call: NA; cdr3_aa: CASSQDRRVGTEAFF; cdr3_nt: TGCGCCAGCAGCCAAGATCGGAGGGTAGGGACTGAAGCTTTCTTT
j_call: TRBJ1-1; clone_size: NA; v_call: TRBV19; d_call: NA; cdr3_aa: CASSAGVGFEAFF; cdr3_nt: TGTGCCAGTAGTGCGGGTGTGGGATTTGAAGCTTTCTTT
j_call: TRBJ1-5; clone_size: many; v_call: TRBV27; d_call: NA; cdr3_aa: CASSLSTGGNQPQHF; cdr3_nt: TGTGCCAGCAGTTTATCGACAGGCGGCAATCAGCCCCAGCATTTT
j_call: TRBJ1-1; clone_size: NA; v_call: TRBV11-3; d_call: NA; cdr3_aa: CASSFGGEGAEAFF; cdr3_nt: TGTGCCAGCAGCTTTGGGGGGGAGGGCGCTGAAGCTTTCTTT
j_call: TRBJ1-1; clone_size: NA; v_call: TRBV4-1; d_call: TRBD1; cdr3_aa: CASSQSTGLNTEAFF; cdr3_nt: TGCGCCAGCAGCCAGTCGACAGGGCTGAACACTGAAGCTTTCTTT
j_call: TRBJ2-3; clone_size: NA; v_call: TRBV7-2; d_call: TRBD2; cdr3_aa: CASSTTGDYNTQYF; cdr3_nt: TGTGCCAGCAGCACCACCGGGGACTACAATACGCAGTATTTT
j_call: TRBJ1-3; clone_size: once; v_call: TRBV15; d_call: NA; cdr3_aa: CATSPRRDQGFGNTIYF; cdr3_nt: TGTGCCACCAGCCCCCGCAGAGACCAGGGTTTTGGAAACACCATATATTTT
j_call: TRBJ1-2; clone_size: NA; v_call: TRBV4-1; d_call: NA; cdr3_aa: CASSQERTFYGYTF; cdr3_nt: TGCGCCAGCAGCCAAGAACGGACATTCTATGGCTACACCTTC
j_call: TRBJ2-3; clone_size: NA; v_call: TRBV18; d_call: TRBD1; cdr3_aa: CASSRNRGRTDTQYF; cdr3_nt: TGTGCCAGCTCACGAAACAGGGGGCGCACAGATACGCAGTATTTT
j_call: TRBJ1-5; clone_size: NA; v_call: TRBV28; d_call: TRBD1; cdr3_aa: CASSLPDRGPPGPQHF; cdr3_nt: TGTGCCAGCAGTCTACCGGACAGGGGGCCCCCAGGACCCCAGCATTTT
j_call: TRBJ1-2; clone_size: once; v_call: TRBV23-1; d_call: NA; cdr3_aa: CAFNGCPGGYYGYTF; cdr3_nt: TGCGCCTTCAATGGGTGCCCGGGCGGGTACTATGGCTACACCTTC
j_call: TRBJ1-6; clone_size: NA; v_call: TRBV6-6; d_call: NA; cdr3_aa: CASSYSNGNNSPLHF; cdr3_nt: TGTGCCAGCAGTTACTCGAACGGGAACAATTCACCCCTCCACTTT
j_call: TRBJ1-1; clone_size: NA; v_call: TRBV5-5; d_call: NA; cdr3_aa: CASSRSSSDTEAFF; cdr3_nt: TGTGCCAGCAGCCGAAGCTCAAGTGACACTGAAGCTTTCTTT
j_call: TRBJ1-1; clone_size: NA; v_call: TRBV12-3/TRBV12-4; d_call: NA; cdr3_aa: CASSRDRLEAFF; cdr3_nt: TGTGCCAGCAGCCGAGACAGACTCGAAGCTTTCTTT
j_call: TRBJ1-2; clone_size: NA; v_call: TRBV24-1; d_call: TRBD1; cdr3_aa: CATSSGTGATRLRGYTF; cdr3_nt: TGTGCCACCAGTTCCGGGACAGGGGCAACTAGACTGCGAGGCTACACCTTC
j_call: TRBJ1-1; clone_size: NA; v_call: TRBV7-9; d_call: TRBD1; cdr3_aa: CAGGTGETNTEAFF; cdr3_nt: TGTGCCGGCGGGACAGGGGAGACGAACACTGAAGCTTTCTTT
j_call: TRBJ1-5; clone_size: few; v_call: TRBV6-5; d_call: NA; cdr3_aa: CASNNPTNLAQPQHF; cdr3_nt: TGTGCCAGCAATAACCCGACGAACTTAGCCCAGCCCCAGCATTTT
j_call: TRBJ1-4; clone_size: NA; v_call: TRBV27; d_call: TRBD1; cdr3_aa: CASSSDRDRGRKLFF; cdr3_nt: TGTGCCAGCAGTTCGGACCGGGACAGGGGGAGAAAACTGTTTTTT
j_call: TRBJ2-1; clone_size: NA; v_call: TRBV12-2; d_call: NA; cdr3_aa: CASRQGLAGDNEQFF; cdr3_nt: TGTGCAAGTCGCCAGGGACTAGCGGGAGACAATGAGCAGTTCTTC
j_call: TRBJ1-5; clone_size: NA; v_call: TRBV28; d_call: NA; cdr3_aa: CASSLVSSGLSNQPQHF; cdr3_nt: TGTGCCAGCAGTTTAGTTTCCAGTGGGCTTAGCAATCAGCCCCAGCATTTT